Each of the 11 T cell receptor beta chains below was sequenced from the same sample in a study of technical replicates of blood from a handful of donors. TCRdb's table, derived via immunoSEQ multiplex PCR, lists solely in-frame clones and lacks some. Of about 64,000 clones listed, less than 90% were seen once; the top ten hold around 5.1%. The sample comprised PBMCs. Every receptor here comes from a human donor in good health. Some clones in this sample may be carry-over from other donors' samples.

This clone was seen a handful of times. This chain joins TRBV9 and TRBJ2-5; 16 bases match TRBD2. V lost 3 bases, J lost 4 bases, and 9 bases stayed unmatched. CDR1 is SGDLS and CDR2 is YYNGEE in the germline V gene. This CDR3 region has 18 residues. CDR3 DNA sequence: TGTGCCAGCAGCGAGGGGACTAGCGGGGGGGCGGTAATAGAGACCCAGTACTTC. Translating gives CASSEGTSGGAVIETQYF.

The rearrangement joins TRBV5-1 to TRBJ2-3; weak D call: TRBD1 (6 bases). Germline V gene lookup returns CDR1 SGHRS and CDR2 YFSETQ. Between the trimmed V and J ends, which lost 4 bases and 2 bases, there was a span of 11 bases. There are 14 residues in the CDR3. Written as DNA, the CDR3 is TGCGCCAGCAGCATCCGGGACAACACAGATACGCAGTATTTT. This encodes CASSIRDNTDTQYF.

CDR3 in DNA: TGCGCCAGCAGCGCCGGACTAGCGGGAGGTATAGGTAATGAGCAGTTCTTC. It yields the protein CASSAGLAGGIGNEQFF. The V and J genes are TRBV4-1 and TRBJ2-1; 14 bases agree with TRBD2. The CDR3 extends over 17 amino acids. J was trimmed by 7 bases and V by 5 bases; bases with no gene match: 10. Germline lookup yields CDR1 MGHRA and CDR2 YSYEKL.

The V and J genes are TRBV6-4 and TRBJ1-4; TRBD1 matches at 7 bases. The germline V gene has CDR1 MRHNA and CDR2 SNTAGT. Losses at the gene ends were 4 bases for V and 3 bases for J; bases not matched to a gene: 2. This CDR3 region has 14 residues. DNA of the CDR3: TGTGCCAGCAGTGGACAGGGTTCTAATGAAAAACTGTTTTTT. Translated, it gives CASSGQGSNEKLFF.

This clone was observed a few times. The chain uses TRBV4-2 and TRBJ2-1, with TRBD1 identical over 9 bases. Germline CDR1 and CDR2: LGHNA and YNFKEQ. The CDR3 is made up of 14 amino acids. The V and J ends lost 5 bases and 9 bases, in that order; junction bases with no gene match: 8. The CDR3 nucleotides are TGTGCCAGCAGCACGCCCGGGACAGGGCTTGAGCAGTTCTTC. As protein: CASSTPGTGLEQFF.

The chain links TRBV19 to TRBJ1-3; no definite D call. V lost 4 bases and J lost 0, with 13 bases in between. There are 16 residues in the CDR3. CDR1 LNHDA and CDR2 SQIVND come from the germline V gene (reference sequence). The CDR3 region has the DNA TGTGCCAGTAGTAAAGGACTCACGATCTCTGGAAACACCATATATTTT. Protein: CASSKGLTISGNTIYF. The whole variable domain, remainder taken from reference TRBV19 and TRBJ1-3, is DGGITQSPKYLFRKEGQNVTLSCEQNLNHDAMYWYRQDPGQGLRLIYYSQIVNDFQKGDIAEGYSVSREKKESFPLTVTSAQKNPTAFYLCASSKGLTISGNTIYFGEGSWLTVV.

The J gene is TRBJ2-5, the V gene TRBV11-2, with 10 nucleotides matching TRBD1. Germline V gene sequence: CDR1 SGHAT, CDR2 FQNNGV. CDR3 size: 15 residues. J was trimmed by 1 base and V by 1 base; bases with no gene match: 0. This CDR3 reads CASSLGDRGQETQYF. As DNA, the CDR3 is TGTGCCAGCAGCTTAGGGGACAGGGGCCAAGAGACCCAGTACTTC.

CDR3 nucleotides: TGTGCCTGGAGTAGGGACTCAAGGGAACTGTTTTTT. Its translation: CAWSRDSRELFF. The gene calls are TRBV30 and TRBJ1-4, with a possible D match to TRBD1 (5 bases). CDR1 and CDR2 (germline): GTSNPN, SVGIG (reference sequence). V lost 2 bases and J 12 bases, leaving 13 bases between the germline ends. This CDR3 has 12 amino acids.

The chain employs TRBV13 and TRBJ1-1, with D possibly matching TRBD1 (6 bases). V was clipped by 2 bases and J by 1 base, with 8 bases between them. Per germline, CDR1 PRHDT and CDR2 FYEKMQ (reference sequence). This CDR3 has 14 amino acids. CDR3 residues: CASSLWTENTEAFF. CDR3 bases: TGTGCCAGCAGCTTATGGACAGAGAACACTGAAGCTTTCTTT.

V and J are TRBV18 and TRBJ1-4; TRBD1 matches 7 bases. The ends lost 4 bases at V and 4 bases at J; junction bases unmatched: 6. This CDR3 region has 15 residues. Germline V gene data show CDR1 as KGHSH and CDR2 as LQKENI. CDR3 in DNA: TGTGCCAGCTCACTTCTGACAGGGAATAATGAAAAACTGTTTTTT. The encoded protein is CASSLLTGNNEKLFF.

The rearrangement uses TRBV6-5 and TRBJ1-2; 8 bases agree with TRBD1. J lost 2 bases, V lost 7 bases, and 9 bases had no gene match. The CDR3 runs to 15 residues. Germline CDR1 reads MNHEY; CDR2 reads SVGAGI. CDR3 loop: CASIDVAGGNYGYTF. DNA for the CDR3: TGTGCCAGCATCGACGTGGCAGGGGGCAACTATGGCTACACCTTC.